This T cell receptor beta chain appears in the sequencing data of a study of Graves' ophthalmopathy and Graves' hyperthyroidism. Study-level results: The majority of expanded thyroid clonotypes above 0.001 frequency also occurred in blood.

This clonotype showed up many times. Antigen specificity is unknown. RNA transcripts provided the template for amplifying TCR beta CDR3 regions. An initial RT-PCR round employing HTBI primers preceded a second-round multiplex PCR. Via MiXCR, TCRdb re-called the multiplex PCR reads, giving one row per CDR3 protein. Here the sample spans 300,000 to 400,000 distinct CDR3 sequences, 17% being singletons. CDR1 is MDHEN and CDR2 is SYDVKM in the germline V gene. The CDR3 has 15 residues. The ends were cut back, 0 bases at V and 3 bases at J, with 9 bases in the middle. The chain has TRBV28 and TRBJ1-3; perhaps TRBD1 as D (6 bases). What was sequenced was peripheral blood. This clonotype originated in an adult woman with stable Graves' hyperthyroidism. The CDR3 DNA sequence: TGTGCCAGCAGTTTATGGCAGGGGCTTGGAAACACCATATATTTT. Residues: CASSLWQGLGNTIYF.